This T cell receptor beta chain was documented in a study of blood T cell repertoires in COVID-19. Turning to the study itself: Spain, Italy and the United States supplied samples that represented acute and convalescent COVID-19. Sources were T cells, B-cell-depleted T cells, or PBMCs; the material itself was cDNA or gDNA.

Per the germline V gene, CDR1 is LGHDT and CDR2 is YNNKEL (reference sequence). CDR3 length equals 16 residues. J gave up 3 bases and V 0 bases, and 7 bases lay outside the gene matches. Under the authors' procedure: Amplification of reference gene primers was used by the study to estimate nucleated cell counts. The assay was immunoSEQ multiplex PCR, and TCRdb's table has in-frame clones only and misses some. V and J calls and clone size are copied from that table; D and trimming were computed from the DNA. The repertoire includes more than 200,000 clones, 80% to 90% of them detected once, and roughly 8.6% sits in the top ten.

V and J are TRBV3-1 (or the pseudogene TRBV3-2) and TRBJ2-7, with 8 bases fitting TRBD2. This clonotype originated in a man aged 35-49 years with active or convalescent COVID-19. The specimen was peripheral blood. As DNA, the CDR3 is TGTGCCAGCAGCCAAGAAGGAGCGGGGGCCAACTACGAGCAGTACTTC. It encodes CASSQEGAGANYEQYF.